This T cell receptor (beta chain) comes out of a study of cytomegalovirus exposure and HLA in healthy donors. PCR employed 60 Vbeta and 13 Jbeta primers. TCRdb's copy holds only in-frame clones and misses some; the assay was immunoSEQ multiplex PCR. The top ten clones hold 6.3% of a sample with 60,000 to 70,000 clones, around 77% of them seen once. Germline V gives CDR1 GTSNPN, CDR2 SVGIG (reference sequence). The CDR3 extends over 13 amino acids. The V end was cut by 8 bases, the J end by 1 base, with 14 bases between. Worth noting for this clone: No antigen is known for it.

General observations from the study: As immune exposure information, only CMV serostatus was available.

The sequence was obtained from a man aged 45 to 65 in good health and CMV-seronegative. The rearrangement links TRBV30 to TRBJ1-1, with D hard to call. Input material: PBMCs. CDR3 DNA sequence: TGTGCCGCGATTCACGGGAAGAACACTGAAGCTTTCTTT. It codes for CAAIHGKNTEAFF.